What follows are 24 T cell receptor beta chains derived from one specimen sequenced in a study of blood T cell repertoires in COVID-19. The table came from immunoSEQ multiplex PCR; TCRdb's copy has only in-frame clones and leaves some out. In the table there are nearly 110,000 clones, 75% to 95% of which are singletons. Material: peripheral blood. The receptors were gathered from a woman in her twenties or thirties with acute or convalescent COVID-19.

This chain connects TRBV6-4 to TRBJ2-2, with 9 bases identical to TRBD1. V was pared by 5 bases and J by 3 bases, with 13 bases of the junction left unmatched. The CDR3 covers 18 residues. Germline V gives CDR1 MRHNA, CDR2 SNTAGT. The CDR3 DNA reads as TGTGCCAGCAGTCGATCCGGGACAGGGTTCGCCGACACCGGGGAGCTGTTTTTT. It codes for CASSRSGTGFADTGELFF.

The chain has TRBV30 and TRBJ2-3, with 10 positions matching TRBD1. This CDR3 has 14 amino acids. The germline V gene encodes CDR1 GTSNPN and CDR2 SVGIG (reference sequence). V was clipped by 3 bases and J by 4 bases; unmatched bases: 4. Here the CDR3 reads CAWRIGQGADTQYF. CDR3 sequence (DNA): TGTGCCTGGAGGATCGGACAGGGGGCAGATACGCAGTATTTT.

This chain joins TRBV5-8 and TRBJ2-3; 7 positions agree with TRBD2. The CDR3 runs to 17 residues. Germline CDR1 SGHTS, CDR2 YDEGEE. CDR3: CAWRRESAHGPADTQYF. For the CDR3, the DNA is TGTGCATGGAGGCGGGAGAGTGCTCACGGCCCTGCAGATACGCAGTATTTT.

This clone came up a few times. The rearrangement joins TRBV27 to TRBJ1-1; 7 bases match TRBD1. The V gene's germline CDR1 is MNHEY and CDR2 SMNVEV (reference sequence). This CDR3 has 16 residues. Trimming cost V 0 bases and J 2 bases; bases outside gene matches: 6. CDR3 loop: CASSLSTGTVNTEAFF. The DNA of the CDR3 is TGTGCCAGCAGTTTATCCACCGGGACAGTTAACACTGAAGCTTTCTTT.

The chain recombines TRBV11-3 with TRBJ1-1, with 7 bases matching TRBD1. With V trimmed by 5 bases and J by 0 bases, 3 bases remained unmatched. Per germline, CDR1 SGHNT and CDR2 YENEEA. The CDR3 totals 14 residues. The CDR3 reads CASSDRDMNTEAFF. Written as DNA, the CDR3 is TGTGCCAGCAGCGACAGGGATATGAACACTGAAGCTTTCTTT.

Note on this clone: A read error may produce the germline difference seen at one junction end. In the same sample, other DNA sequences code for this CDR3. This sequence joins TRBV5-1 and TRBJ2-3; 14 bases fit TRBD2. CDR3 length: 15 amino acids. Germline V gene lookup returns CDR1 SGHRS and CDR2 YFSETQ. The CDR3 nucleotides are TGCGCCAGCAGTTTGGGACTAGCGGGAGCAGATACGCAGTATTTT. Amino acid sequence: CASSLGLAGADTQYF.

The gene calls are TRBV6-5 and TRBJ1-1; possible D gene TRBD1, 5 bases. Germline V gene sequence: CDR1 MNHEY, CDR2 SVGAGI. V was cut by 0 bases and J by 4 bases, with 12 bases left in between. This CDR3 has 15 amino acids. In DNA, the CDR3 is TGTGCCAGCAGTTACTCGAGGGTCGGGGGCACTGAAGCTTTCTTT. Encoded protein: CASSYSRVGGTEAFF.

This clone occurred once. The genes are TRBV30 and TRBJ2-7; D is uncertain. CDR1 is GTSNPN and CDR2 is SVGIG in the germline V gene (reference sequence). The CDR3 is 12 residues long. V lost 0 bases and J lost 7, with 10 bases in between. This CDR3 reads CAWSVRPGEQYF. The CDR3 DNA reads TGTGCCTGGAGTGTTCGTCCGGGTGAGCAGTACTTC.

This clone was observed a single time. The V gene is TRBV10-1, the J gene TRBJ2-2; possible D gene TRBD1, 5 bases. The CDR3 has 14 residues. The ends were cut back, 5 bases at V and 0 bases at J, with 7 bases in the middle. In germline, CDR1 is WNHNN, CDR2 SYGVQD (reference sequence). The CDR3 DNA reads as TGCGCCAGCAGTCAAGGGGCGAACACCGGGGAGCTGTTTTTT. As protein: CASSQGANTGELFF.

The rearrangement joins TRBV6-5 to TRBJ1-2; D ambiguous. The CDR3 extends over 13 amino acids. Trimming left V 6 bases short and J 3 bases short, with 11 bases between. CDR1 is MNHEY, CDR2 SVGAGI, per germline. CDR3 region: CASRVTRDYGYTF. DNA for the CDR3: TGTGCCAGCAGAGTAACCCGAGACTATGGCTACACCTTC.

The gene calls are TRBV3-1 (or the pseudogene TRBV3-2) and TRBJ2-2; 7 positions agree with TRBD1. Germline values: CDR1 LGHDT, CDR2 YNNKEL (reference sequence). The CDR3 totals 14 residues. Germline trimming cut 7 bases from V and 4 bases from J; bases unmatched to any gene: 6. The CDR3 here is CASNPGTATGELFF. CDR3 DNA: TGTGCCAGCAACCCCGGGACAGCCACCGGGGAGCTGTTTTTT.

This clone was seen a few times. V and J are TRBV7-9 and TRBJ1-5; D is uncertain. V lost 5 bases to trimming and J lost 9 bases, with 11 bases between them. The germline V gene has CDR1 SEHNR and CDR2 FQNEAQ (reference sequence). The CDR3 spans 12 residues. CDR3 bases: TGTGCCAGCAGCCGACCACGGGGGCCCCAGCATTTT. Translated: CASSRPRGPQHF.

The V call is TRBV7-9, the J call TRBJ2-1; the match to TRBD1 covers 9 bases. Trimming at V came to 7 bases and at J to 7 bases, leaving 11 bases not matched to a gene. In germline, CDR1 is SEHNR, CDR2 FQNEAQ (reference sequence). The CDR3 loop spans 15 amino acids. The CDR3 reads CASITDRGGLNEQFF. CDR3 sequence (DNA): TGTGCCAGCATTACGGACAGGGGCGGTTTGAATGAGCAGTTCTTC.

The CDR3 region has the DNA TGTGCCAGCAGTTACTATAACCACCGAGGCTGGGTGGCCTCCTACGAGCAGTACTTC. Translated: CASSYYNHRGWVASYEQYF. The chain has TRBV28 and TRBJ2-7; D gene uncertain. Germline V gene data show CDR1 as MDHEN and CDR2 as SYDVKM. CDR3 length: 19 residues. Trimming pared 4 bases from V and 0 bases from J, leaving 25 bases between.

In its sample, this clone was seen once. The rearrangement joins TRBV6-2 or TRBV6-3 to TRBJ2-7; 9 bases map to TRBD2. The CDR3 contains 16 residues. With V trimmed by 5 bases and J by 3 bases, 11 bases remained unmatched. Looked up from germline, CDR1 is MNHEY and CDR2 is SVGEGT. CDR3 in DNA: TGTGCCAGCAGTACAGGGCCCAGAGCGGGGGGCTACGAGCAGTACTTC. Translated: CASSTGPRAGGYEQYF.

The gene calls are TRBV28 and TRBJ1-2; 9 bases agree with TRBD1. The CDR3 is 15 amino acids. The V gene's germline CDR1 is MDHEN and CDR2 SYDVKM. V was clipped by 7 bases and J by 3 bases; unmatched bases: 9. The CDR3 protein is CASIGDRVTHYGYTF. The DNA for the CDR3 is TGTGCCAGCATCGGGGACAGGGTTACACACTATGGCTACACCTTC.

The chain has TRBV2 and TRBJ2-3; a weak D match, TRBD2 (6 bases). V was clipped by 7 bases and J by 2 bases, with 22 bases between them. This CDR3 spans 17 amino acids. Germline V gene data show CDR1 as SNHLY and CDR2 as FYNNEI. The CDR3 nucleotides read TGTGCCAGCATCAGGAGGCAGGGCGGGGTCTCCACAGATACGCAGTATTTT. It specifies CASIRRQGGVSTDTQYF.

This clone has only one observation. The rearrangement uses TRBV28 and TRBJ1-6, with 7 bases lining up with TRBD1. The germline V gene has CDR1 MDHEN and CDR2 SYDVKM. J gave up 7 bases and V 4 bases, and 10 bases lay outside the gene matches. The CDR3 is 16 residues long. The CDR3 is CASSSQQGFLNSPLHF. In DNA form, the CDR3 reads TGTGCCAGCAGTTCTCAACAGGGGTTTTTGAATTCACCCCTCCACTTT.

This chain connects TRBV7-2 to TRBJ1-4; D gene uncertain. V lost 7 bases to trimming and J lost 10 bases, with 10 bases between them. Germline assignment: CDR1 SGHTA and CDR2 FQGNSA. This CDR3 has 11 amino acids. Here the CDR3 reads CASTSGLKLFF. CDR3 DNA: TGTGCCAGCACCTCCGGGTTAAAACTGTTTTTT.

The chain links TRBV12-3 or TRBV12-4 to TRBJ1-1; D gene unclear. Trimming pared 2 bases from V and 2 bases from J, leaving 6 bases between. The CDR3 spans 13 residues. CDR3 in DNA: TGTGCCAGCAGTTTAACAAGTAACACTGAAGCTTTCTTT. It specifies CASSLTSNTEAFF.

The chain combines TRBV7-8 with TRBJ2-5; 10 bases are a match to TRBD1. The CDR3 length is 15 residues. Trimming removed 1 base from V and 5 bases from J; junction bases left unmatched: 4. Germline V gene data show CDR1 as SGHVS and CDR2 as FQNEAQ. The CDR3 DNA reads TGTGCCAGCAGCTTAGTGACAGGGGGCGTGGAGACCCAGTACTTC. Protein: CASSLVTGGVETQYF.

The gene calls are TRBV28 and TRBJ1-2, with 10 bases matching TRBD1. The CDR3 is made up of 15 amino acids. Per germline, CDR1 MDHEN and CDR2 SYDVKM. The J segment lost 8 bases and the V segment lost 5 bases, leaving 11 bases of the junction unmatched. The CDR3 loop reads CASSPSGQGVGGYTF. The CDR3 DNA is TGTGCCAGCAGTCCTTCCGGACAGGGGGTGGGAGGCTACACCTTC.

The rearrangement joins TRBV27 to TRBJ1-2; 7 bases match TRBD1. The junction had 11 bases not matched to a gene; V was cut back by 6 bases and J by 7 bases. CDR3 size: 14 residues. Germline V gene data show CDR1 as MNHEY and CDR2 as SMNVEV (reference sequence). The CDR3 DNA reads TGTGCCAGCAGACAGAGGGGGCACATGTCTGGCTACACCTTC. It is translated as CASRQRGHMSGYTF.

The rearrangement links TRBV2 to TRBJ1-2; tentatively, D is TRBD1 (6 bases). V shed 0 bases and J shed 6 bases, with 11 bases lying between them. Germline loops: CDR1 SNHLY, CDR2 FYNNEI. This CDR3 contains 14 residues. The CDR3 DNA follows: TGTGCCAGCAGTGAAGCGATAACAGGGAATGGCTACACCTTC. It codes for CASSEAITGNGYTF.